This T cell receptor (beta chain) was obtained from a study of early T cells in non-severe SARS-CoV-2 infection. From the 5' RACE reads, TCRdb called clonotypes with MiXCR, one entry per CDR3 protein. Among 68,000 or so distinct CDR3 sequences listed, roughly a tenth were seen once. This clonotype was counted ten times or more. This CDR3 contains 11 residues. After removal of 6 bases from V and 8 bases from J, the junction contained 1 base not matched to a gene. The germline V gene has CDR1 SEHNR and CDR2 FQNEAQ (reference sequence). The TCR originated in an adult who was a healthcare worker with PCR-confirmed SARS-CoV-2 infection or an uninfected control (not recorded which). The chain links TRBV7-9 to TRBJ2-1; TRBD2 matches 7 bases. The sample was whole blood. The CDR3 region is CASRGGDEQFF. CDR3 coding DNA: TGTGCCAGCAGGGGAGGGGATGAGCAGTTCTTC.